This TCR beta chain was identified in a study of prognosis after radiotherapy for stage I lung cancer. At the level of the study: Patients were approximately 13 men and several women aged about 53 to 95, median 74.5 years.

TCR beta CDR3 was amplified from genomic DNA by two-round multiplex PCR. First-round PCR used primers specific to each TRBV and TRBJ gene. TCRdb reprocessed the multiplex PCR reads via MiXCR and lists one record per CDR3 protein. The sample gives around 60,000 distinct CDR3 sequences, about a quarter of which show up once; around 6.8% is in the top ten. The CDR3 runs to 13 residues. J was trimmed by 5 bases and V by 7 bases; bases with no gene match: 5. Germline V gives CDR1 DFQATT, CDR2 SNEGSKA (reference sequence). The receptor was derived from a donor at least 50 years old with non-small cell lung cancer. The sequencing here drew on PBMCs, taken before or after stereotactic body radiation therapy (not recorded which). J is TRBJ2-3 and V is TRBV20-1; TRBD2 agrees at 11 bases. CDR3 bases: TGCAGTGTTAGCGGGGGGGCCGTAGATACGCAGTATTTT. This translates into CSVSGGAVDTQYF.